A single sample gave rise to the 2 T cell receptor beta chains below, sequenced in a study of OX40 agonist ivuxolimab in advanced cancers. Measured with immunoSEQ multiplex PCR; TCRdb has only the in-frame clones, and not every one. This sample has 40,000 to 45,000 clones, with just under 90% found just once. Material: CD4+ or CD8+ T cells sorted from blood, obtained in a trial of the OX40 agonist ivuxolimab. These receptors all stem from an adult with an advanced solid tumor such as melanoma, head and neck, liver or kidney cancer.

This clone came up once. The chain couples TRBV9 to TRBJ2-1, with 8 positions matching TRBD1. Germline loops: CDR1 SGDLS, CDR2 YYNGEE. V trimming: 2 bases; J trimming: 3 bases; junction bases outside the gene matches: 4. This CDR3 has 15 residues. The CDR3 coding sequence is TGTGCCAGCAGCGTCGGACAGGGAATCTACAATGAGCAGTTCTTC. Its translation: CASSVGQGIYNEQFF.

The rearrangement links TRBV27 to TRBJ1-2; 7 nucleotides line up with TRBD1. V lost 5 bases, J lost 5 bases, and 20 bases stayed unmatched. There are 18 residues in the CDR3. CDR1 and CDR2 from the germline V gene are MNHEY and SMNVEV (reference sequence). The CDR3 nucleotides are TGTGCCAGCAGTCCAAGGAACGCCGGGACAGCGCTGGAGTATGGCTACACCTTC. Amino acids: CASSPRNAGTALEYGYTF.